This entry lists 12 T cell receptor beta chains sequenced from one sample in a study of regulatory T cells in long-lasting Graves disease. The time point: newly diagnosed GD, antithyroid drugs for less than 3 months. Scientists built the TCR library using RNA that was extracted from PBMCs. iRepertoire HTBI primers and Arm-PCR of CDR3 regions built TCR beta libraries. Each CDR3 protein is one row after TCRdb ran MiXCR on the multiplex PCR reads. Of 550,000 to 650,000 distinct CDR3 sequences in the sample, roughly 15% were seen once. This sample was also put to use in a study of T cells in Graves' hyperthyroidism and ophthalmopathy.

The input for sequencing was peripheral blood mononuclear cells (PBMCs), taken at new diagnosis, from a patient treated with antithyroid drugs. The receptors here all came from a young man with Graves disease.

Ten or more counts support this clonotype. The rearrangement links TRBV12-3 or TRBV12-4 to TRBJ2-5; the D gene is possibly TRBD2 (6 bases). This CDR3 contains 15 residues. V was trimmed by 1 base and J by 2 bases, leaving 11 bases between them. The CDR3 nucleotides are TGTGCCAGCAGTTTAGGGTCGGGGAGGCAAGAGACCCAGTACTTC. Protein sequence: CASSLGSGRQETQYF.

In this sample, this clonotype turned up many times. The rearrangement joins TRBV6-1 to TRBJ2-7; D might be TRBD1 (6 bases). With 6 bases removed from V and 6 bases from J, the gap between germline ends came to 12 bases. The CDR3 has 12 residues. CDR1 MNHNS and CDR2 SASEGT come from the germline V gene. CDR3 residues: CASSRDIGEQYF. CDR3 coding DNA: TGTGCCAGCAGCAGGGACATTGGCGAGCAGTACTTC.

The chain combines TRBV7-9 with TRBJ1-5; D gene ambiguous. This CDR3 contains 15 residues. V was shortened by 5 bases and J by 2 bases, with 13 bases between the two germline ends. Germline V lookup: CDR1 SEHNR, CDR2 FQNEAQ (reference sequence). This CDR3 reads CASSPSLGGNQPQHF. The CDR3 nucleotides read TGTGCCAGCAGCCCAAGCCTTGGGGGCAATCAGCCCCAGCATTTT.

In this sample, this clonotype turned up a few times. This sequence joins TRBV5-5 and TRBJ2-7, with D unresolved. The CDR3 sequence is 15 residues long. The V gene lost 2 bases and the J gene lost 0 bases, with 12 bases spanning the gap. Per germline, CDR1 SGHKS and CDR2 YYEKEE (reference sequence). CDR3 region: CASSFSIGASYEQYF. In nucleotides, the CDR3 is TGTGCCAGCAGCTTCTCCATCGGAGCCTCCTACGAGCAGTACTTC.

This clonotype was found many times. CDR3 DNA sequence: TGTGCCAGCAGTGGTTGGGGGGCCCAAGAGACCCAGTACTTC. The encoded protein is CASSGWGAQETQYF. The chain combines TRBV27 with TRBJ2-5; D assignment may be TRBD1 or TRBD2 (6 bases each). V was pared by 5 bases and J by 1 base, with 11 bases between. There are 14 residues in the CDR3. Germline values: CDR1 MNHEY, CDR2 SMNVEV (reference sequence).

At least ten counts were recorded for this clonotype. The chain employs TRBV7-9 and TRBJ1-3; no definite D call. CDR1 and CDR2 from the germline V gene are SEHNR and FQNEAQ (reference sequence). Between the trimmed V and J ends, which lost 3 bases and 4 bases, there was a span of 4 bases. This CDR3 is built from 12 residues. In nucleotides, the CDR3 is TGTGCCAGCAGCTTGACCGGAAACACCATATATTTT. Amino acid sequence: CASSLTGNTIYF.

The chain joins TRBV2 to TRBJ1-5; D not certain. Trimming removed 8 bases from V and 0 bases from J, with 11 bases in between. CDR3 size: 14 residues. Germline V CDR1 and CDR2: SNHLY, FYNNEI. The CDR3 nucleotides read TGTGCCAGCCGACATGTGGATAGCAATCAGCCCCAGCATTTT. Translation: CASRHVDSNQPQHF.

As for this clonotype: A junction end diverges from the germline sequence, so it may reflect a read error. The chain joins TRBV10-3 to TRBJ1-1; maybe TRBD1 (5 bases). The CDR3 has 15 amino acids. Germline V gene data show CDR1 as ENHRY and CDR2 as SYGVKD. The CDR3 nucleotides are TGTGCCATCAGAGCTCCGGGACGGATGAACACTGAAGCTTCCTTT. It yields the protein CAIRAPGRMNTEASF.

This clonotype was seen more than once but under ten times. This may be a read error, as it is one base from a much larger clone. The chain has TRBV6-2 or TRBV6-3 and TRBJ1-5, with D tentatively TRBD1 (5 bases). The CDR3 totals 16 residues. The germline V and J ends were trimmed by 5 bases and 7 bases, with 21 bases remaining between them. The germline V gene has CDR1 MNHEY and CDR2 SVGEGT. This CDR3 is CASSERDGEFLQPQHF. The CDR3, as DNA: TGTGCCAGCAGTGAACGGGACGGCGAATTTCTCCAGCCCCAGCATTTT.

This clonotype occurred many times. CDR3 nucleotides: TGCAGTGCTGTCCGACTAGCGGGAGTGTACAATGAGCAGTTCTTC. Its translation is CSAVRLAGVYNEQFF. V gene TRBV20-1 combines with J gene TRBJ2-1; 12 bases agree with TRBD2. CDR1 is DFQATT, CDR2 SNEGSKA, per germline (reference sequence). The J segment lost 4 bases and the V segment lost 5 bases, leaving 6 bases of the junction unmatched. The CDR3 runs to 15 residues.

This clonotype was recorded at least ten times. This chain uses TRBV12-3 or TRBV12-4 with TRBJ2-2; D is undetermined. Between the trimmed V and J ends, which lost 6 bases and 4 bases, there was a span of 9 bases. The CDR3 runs to 13 residues. The CDR3 protein is CASRPSLTGELFF. As DNA, the CDR3 is TGTGCCAGCAGGCCAAGTCTCACCGGGGAGCTGTTTTTT.

This clonotype was picked up many times. V usage is TRBV2 and J usage is TRBJ2-1; 10 bases map to TRBD1. The germline gives CDR1 SNHLY, CDR2 FYNNEI. The length of the CDR3 is 15 residues. Unmatched junction bases numbered 11, after V lost 7 bases and J lost 8 bases. The CDR3 region has the DNA TGTGCCAGCAATACGTATCCCGGGACAGGGGATGAGCAGTTCTTC. Translation: CASNTYPGTGDEQFF. Full variable domain (outside the CDR3, taken from reference TRBV2 and TRBJ2-1): EPEVTQTPSHQVTQMGQEVILRCVPISNHLYFYWYRQILGQKVEFLVSFYNNEISEKSEIFDDQFSVERPDGSNFTLKIRSTKLEDSAMYFCASNTYPGTGDEQFFGPGTRLTVL.